Listed here are 15 T cell receptor beta chains from one sample, sequenced in a study of T cell changes during pregnancy in multiple sclerosis. TCRdb's copy holds only in-frame clones and misses some; the assay was immunoSEQ multiplex PCR. The sample includes about 38,000 clones, 90% to 95% of them seen just once. This specimen consisted of CD8+ T cells from peripheral blood mononuclear cells, obtained in the second trimester of pregnancy. The receptors here all came from a female donor with multiple sclerosis, enrolled in a pregnancy study.

The chain employs TRBV4-3 and TRBJ2-1; 8 bases map to TRBD1. This CDR3 region has 15 residues. Trimming cost V 2 bases and J 1 base; bases outside gene matches: 1. Germline-derived CDR1 and CDR2 are LGHNA and YSLEER. CDR3: CASSQRTGSYNEQFF. The CDR3 DNA is TGCGCCAGCAGCCAAAGGACAGGGTCCTACAATGAGCAGTTCTTC.

The CDR3: CASSLWWTLDSYEQYF. The DNA of the CDR3 is TGTGCCAGCAGCTTGTGGTGGACACTGGACTCCTACGAGCAGTACTTC. The chain recombines TRBV5-4 with TRBJ2-7; the D gene is possibly TRBD1 (5 bases). CDR3 length equals 16 residues. The ends were cut back, 1 base at V and 0 bases at J, with 14 bases in the middle. Germline CDR1 reads SGHNT; CDR2 reads YYREEE (reference sequence).

The CDR3 protein is CASRPVGPNTEAFF. The CDR3 DNA is TGTGCCAGCAGGCCAGTTGGCCCGAACACTGAAGCTTTCTTT. The genes are TRBV2 and TRBJ1-1; D gene ambiguous. Germline CDR1 and CDR2: SNHLY and FYNNEI. Deletions cut 6 bases from V and 1 base from J, with 12 bases between. The CDR3 is 14 residues long.

The chain is built from TRBV4-2 and TRBJ1-5; 7 nucleotides agree with TRBD1. The CDR3 consists of 15 residues. V shed 0 bases and J 5 bases; nucleotides not matched to a gene: 4. CDR1 LGHNA and CDR2 YNFKEQ come from the germline V gene. CDR3 in amino acids: CASSQDRDRYQPQHF. The CDR3 coding sequence is TGTGCCAGCAGCCAAGACCGGGACAGATATCAGCCCCAGCATTTT.

The rearrangement joins TRBV5-6 to TRBJ2-3, with D possibly being TRBD1 (6 bases). The CDR3 loop spans 15 amino acids. V dropped 4 bases and J dropped 6 bases, with 18 bases sitting between them. Per the germline V gene, CDR1 is SGHDT and CDR2 is YYEEEE. As DNA, the CDR3 is TGTGCCAGCAGCCCTAGATCGTGGCAGGGGGATACGCAGTATTTT. It codes for CASSPRSWQGDTQYF.

This CDR3 reads CASSLMGASEQYF. For the CDR3, the DNA is TGTGCCAGCAGCTTAATGGGAGCAAGCGAGCAGTACTTC. The chain couples TRBV7-9 to TRBJ2-7; tentative D call: TRBD2 (5 bases). Trimming stripped 2 bases from V and 6 bases from J, with 11 bases between. Germline lookup yields CDR1 SEHNR and CDR2 FQNEAQ (reference sequence). The CDR3 is made up of 13 amino acids. Combining the CDR3 with reference TRBV7-9 and TRBJ2-7 gives the whole variable domain DTGVSQNPRHKITKRGQNVTFRCDPISEHNRLYWYRQTLGQGPEFLTYFQNEAQLEKSRLLSDRFSAERPKGSFSTLEIQRTEQGDSAMYLCASSLMGASEQYFGPGTRLTVT.

The chain combines TRBV6-5 with TRBJ1-2; 7 bases are a match to TRBD1. CDR1 is MNHEY and CDR2 is SVGAGI in the germline V gene. Trimming took 0 bases from V and 4 from J; bases not matched to a gene: 5. CDR3 length: 15 amino acids. The CDR3 here is CASSYSTGQIYGYTF. For the CDR3, the DNA is TGTGCCAGCAGTTACTCGACGGGACAGATCTATGGCTACACCTTC.

The chain employs TRBV5-4 and TRBJ2-1; D ambiguous. Germline lookup yields CDR1 SGHNT and CDR2 YYREEE (reference sequence). The CDR3 spans 11 residues. With 4 bases removed from V and 7 bases from J, the gap between germline ends came to 6 bases. The DNA of the CDR3 is TGTGCCAGCAGCGACTTAAATGAGCAGTTCTTC. It is translated as CASSDLNEQFF.

This chain connects TRBV7-6 to TRBJ1-2; TRBD1 agrees at 8 bases. Germline-derived CDR1 and CDR2 are SGHVS and FNYEAQ. This CDR3 spans 13 amino acids. J gave up 8 bases and V 4 bases, and 6 bases lay outside the gene matches. The CDR3, as DNA: TGTGCCAGCAGCTCAGGGGGCGCGGACGGCTACACCTTC. Its translation: CASSSGGADGYTF.

The CDR3 DNA reads as TGCGCCAGCAGCTTGGAGCACGCAACCATGGTAGCGGCTTACAATGAGCAGTTCTTC. Its translation is CASSLEHATMVAAYNEQFF. The chain has TRBV5-1 and TRBJ2-1, with a weak D call TRBD2 (6 bases). The CDR3 has 19 amino acids. CDR1 and CDR2 from the germline V gene are SGHRS and YFSETQ. The V and J ends lost 0 bases and 4 bases respectively, with 23 bases between them.

The CDR3 loop reads CASSLEAGGGLRELFF. The CDR3 DNA reads as TGTGCCAGCAGCTTAGAGGCAGGGGGCGGTCTACGGGAGCTGTTTTTT. The chain is built from TRBV7-9 and TRBJ2-2, with 8 bases fitting TRBD1. V lost 1 base, J lost 9 bases, and 10 bases stayed unmatched. This CDR3 spans 16 amino acids. CDR1 SEHNR and CDR2 FQNEAQ come from the germline V gene (reference sequence).

This clone was detected once. The rearrangement joins TRBV27 to TRBJ2-3; weak D call: TRBD2 (5 bases). The CDR3 sequence is 16 residues long. Germline assignment: CDR1 MNHEY and CDR2 SMNVEV (reference sequence). The V gene lost 2 bases and the J gene lost 2 bases, with 14 bases spanning the gap. The CDR3: CASSLLSGSYTDTQYF. DNA of the CDR3: TGTGCCAGCAGTTTACTCAGCGGCTCTTACACAGATACGCAGTATTTT.

The DNA for the CDR3 is TGTGCCTGGAGTGTTTTAGGGGATTTAGAGACCCAGTACTTC. It specifies CAWSVLGDLETQYF. The V and J genes are TRBV30 and TRBJ2-5; D possibly corresponds to TRBD1 (5 bases). This CDR3 spans 14 amino acids. Trimming took off 0 bases at V and 4 bases at J, with 12 bases between the two ends. The germline CDR1 and CDR2 sequences are GTSNPN and SVGIG (reference sequence).

The rearrangement uses TRBV16 and TRBJ1-1, with a weak D call TRBD1 (5 bases). CDR3 length: 15 amino acids. Trimming pared 0 bases from V and 4 bases from J, leaving 12 bases between. Germline CDR1 is KGHSY and CDR2 is FQNENV. The CDR3 DNA sequence: TGTGCCAGCAGCCAATCCTCCGGGGGGAGCACTGAAGCTTTCTTT. Protein: CASSQSSGGSTEAFF. Combining the CDR3 with reference TRBV16 and TRBJ1-1 gives the whole variable domain GEEVAQTPKHLVRGEGQKAKLYCAPIKGHSYVFWYQQVLKNEFKFLISFQNENVFDETGMPKERFSAKCLPNSPCSLEIQATKLEDSAVYFCASSQSSGGSTEAFFGQGTRLTVV.

This chain links TRBV19 with TRBJ2-7; 11 bases line up with TRBD1. The CDR3 runs 13 residues. V dropped 3 bases and J dropped 5; count of bases not matched to a gene: 0. CDR1 is LNHDA and CDR2 is SQIVND in the germline V gene (reference sequence). CDR3 DNA: TGTGCCAGTAGTATGGGACAGGGGGACGAGCAGTACTTC. Translation: CASSMGQGDEQYF.